This T cell receptor beta chain comes out of a study of patients and donors after allogeneic stem cell transplantation. TCRdb used MiXCR to reprocess the RT-PCR reads, holding one entry per CDR3 protein. The table lists 920,000 or so distinct CDR3 sequences, under 20% of them singletons, with roughly 6% in the top ten. The V segment lost 9 bases and the J segment 6 bases; nucleotides outside the gene matches: 20. The CDR3 is 18 residues long. Per germline, CDR1 KGHDR and CDR2 SFDVKD. There are a few counts of this clonotype. The chain has TRBV24-1 and TRBJ2-1, with 9 bases lining up with TRBD1. This TCR derives from a human donor who was either an allogeneic HSCT recipient or a stem cell or donor lymphocyte infusion donor (not recorded which). It is not recorded whose cells these are; they may come from a transplant donor. Sequences were obtained from blood, either unsorted or a sorted T cell fraction (not recorded which). CDR3 DNA sequence: TGTGCCACCGCCGAGTCCGGGACAGGGTTCCCTCGCGGCAATGAGCAGTTCTTC. Amino acid sequence: CATAESGTGFPRGNEQFF.